This T cell receptor (beta chain) comes out of a study of cytomegalovirus exposure and HLA in healthy donors. This CDR3 has 14 residues. Germline trimming cut 5 bases from V and 2 bases from J; bases unmatched to any gene: 5. CDR1 and CDR2 from the germline V gene are MDHEN and SYDVKM. PCR involved 60 Vbeta and 13 Jbeta primers. Profiled with immunoSEQ multiplex PCR; TCRdb holds only in-frame clones, not every one. The data contain roughly 55,000 clones, approximately 80% of them singletons. This TCR was sampled from a female donor in good health and CMV-seronegative. The sequencing sample was made of PBMCs. The V call is TRBV28, the J call TRBJ2-7; 8 positions match TRBD2. The CDR3 reads CASSEKRGPYEQYF. The DNA of the CDR3 is TGTGCCAGCAGTGAAAAGCGGGGGCCCTACGAGCAGTACTTC.